Listed below are T cell receptor beta chains from one sample, sequenced in a study of patients and donors after allogeneic stem cell transplantation. Via MiXCR, TCRdb re-called the RT-PCR reads, giving one row per CDR3 protein. The sample includes 200,000 to 250,000 distinct CDR3 sequences, 13% to 15% seen only once; the top ten take about 9.9%. The sample was blood, either unsorted or a sorted T cell fraction (not recorded which). All receptors derive from a human donor who was either an allogeneic HSCT recipient or a stem cell or donor lymphocyte infusion donor (not recorded which). It is not recorded whose cells these are; they may come from a transplant donor. Both conserved end residues are part of each CDR3. D genes are given only for firm matches. The listing skips clone size in some rows; elsewhere it reads once, few, many or a size class.

j_gene | abundance | d_gene | v_gene | CDR3aa | CDR3nt
TRBJ2-1 | many | . | TRBV15 | CATSRVSGWTGYNEQFF | TGTGCCACCAGCAGAGTCAGCGGATGGACTGGCTACAATGAGCAGTTCTTC
TRBJ2-6 | . | TRBD1 | TRBV4-3 | CASSQEPQGAGANVLTF | TGCGCCAGCAGCCAAGAGCCTCAGGGGGCTGGGGCCAACGTCCTGACTTTC
TRBJ2-7 | . | TRBD2 | TRBV20-1 | CSAAGSSYEQYF | TGCAGTGCAGCGGGGAGCTCCTACGAGCAGTACTTC
TRBJ2-2 | few | . | TRBV24-1 | CATSDFGSGELFF | TGTGCCACCAGTGATTTCGGCAGCGGGGAGCTGTTTTTT
TRBJ2-4 | . | . | TRBV2 | CASSEPGALIAKNIQYF | TGTGCCAGCAGTGAGCCAGGGGCGCTAATAGCCAAAAACATTCAGTACTTC
TRBJ1-1 | . | . | TRBV7-2 | CASSPFWDTNTEAFF | TGTGCCAGCAGCCCGTTTTGGGACACGAACACTGAAGCTTTCTTT
TRBJ1-2 | many | . | TRBV12-3/TRBV12-4 | CASSLPPSRGYTF | TGTGCCAGCAGTCTCCCACCTTCTAGGGGCTACACCTTC
TRBJ2-1 | many | . | TRBV5-6 | CASSLVAGVEQFF | TGTGCCAGCAGCTTGGTGGCCGGGGTCGAGCAGTTCTTC
TRBJ1-6 | medium-sized | . | TRBV12-3/TRBV12-4 | CASSSLVENSPLHF | TGTGCCAGCAGCTCGTTGGTGGAAAATTCACCCCTCCACTTT
TRBJ2-1 | . | TRBD2 | TRBV20-1 | CSARVGLRGGVYNEQFF | TGCAGTGCTAGGGTCGGGCTTCGGGGGGGCGTCTACAATGAGCAGTTCTTC
TRBJ2-1 | many | . | TRBV2 | CASSDLGLQEQFF | TGTGCCAGCAGTGATCTGGGACTTCAAGAGCAGTTCTTC
TRBJ1-1 | . | . | TRBV11-1 | CASSRQHSNTEAFF | TGTGCCAGCAGCCGACAGCACTCCAACACTGAAGCTTTCTTT
TRBJ2-1 | . | . | TRBV5-4 | CASSPAGAGNEQFF | TGTGCCAGCAGCCCGGCTGGGGCGGGGAATGAGCAGTTCTTC
TRBJ1-2 | . | . | TRBV29-1 | CSVGGGPNYGYTF | TGCAGCGTTGGAGGGGGACCAAACTATGGCTACACCTTC
TRBJ2-7 | . | TRBD1 | TRBV11-2 | CASRQIQGDEQYF | TGTGCCAGCAGGCAAATACAGGGGGACGAGCAGTACTTC
TRBJ2-7 | many | TRBD1 | TRBV23-1 | CASSRGQGDEQYF | TGCGCCAGCAGCCGGGGACAGGGTGACGAGCAGTACTTC
TRBJ1-1 | few | TRBD1 | TRBV3-1 | CASSQPAGTGAPNTEAFF | TGTGCCAGCAGCCAACCCGCGGGGACAGGGGCTCCGAACACTGAAGCTTTCTTT